A selection of T cell receptor beta chains follows, all from one sample in a study of cytomegalovirus exposure and HLA in healthy donors. TCRdb's copy holds only in-frame clones and misses some; the assay was immunoSEQ multiplex PCR. The sample shows 150,000 or so clones, 75% of them seen only once. The sample was PBMCs. These receptors were obtained from a female donor in good health and CMV-seronegative. The CDR3 runs from the conserved cysteine through the conserved F or W. Fields, in order: D gene, J gene, clone size, V gene, CDR3 protein, CDR3 DNA. D genes are given only for firm matches. For some rows the clone size is stated as once, few or many, or as a class when expanded; others skip it.

d_gene: TRBD1
j_gene: TRBJ2-7
abundance: -
v_gene: TRBV7-8
CDR3aa: CASSPGQEEQYF
CDR3nt: TGTGCCAGCAGCCCCGGACAGGAAGAGCAGTACTTC

d_gene: TRBD1
j_gene: TRBJ2-1
abundance: few
v_gene: TRBV25-1
CDR3aa: CASSEGQVFNEQFF
CDR3nt: TGTGCCAGCAGTGAGGGACAGGTTTTCAATGAGCAGTTCTTC

d_gene: TRBD1
j_gene: TRBJ1-2
abundance: -
v_gene: TRBV18
CDR3aa: CASSQTGDYGYTF
CDR3nt: TGTGCCAGCTCGCAGACAGGGGACTATGGCTACACCTTC

d_gene: -
j_gene: TRBJ2-6
abundance: -
v_gene: TRBV5-5
CDR3aa: CASSPFSSGANVLTF
CDR3nt: TGTGCCAGCAGCCCCTTTTCCTCTGGGGCCAACGTCCTGACTTTC

d_gene: -
j_gene: TRBJ1-4
abundance: -
v_gene: TRBV7-6
CDR3aa: CASSQPGGTNEKLFF
CDR3nt: TGTGCCAGCAGCCAACCTGGGGGCACTAATGAAAAACTGTTTTTT

d_gene: TRBD1
j_gene: TRBJ2-3
abundance: -
v_gene: TRBV11-2
CDR3aa: CASSLPLITGTGSTDTQYF
CDR3nt: TGTGCCAGCAGCTTACCATTAATAACCGGGACAGGGAGCACAGATACGCAGTATTTT

d_gene: TRBD1
j_gene: TRBJ2-5
abundance: -
v_gene: TRBV4-1
CDR3aa: CASSRLQGAKETQYF
CDR3nt: TGCGCCAGCAGCCGACTTCAGGGGGCAAAAGAGACCCAGTACTTC

d_gene: -
j_gene: TRBJ2-5
abundance: -
v_gene: TRBV7-2
CDR3aa: CASSLRQLVLGQETQYF
CDR3nt: TGTGCCAGCAGCTTAAGACAGCTCGTCCTGGGGCAAGAGACCCAGTACTTC

d_gene: -
j_gene: TRBJ1-5
abundance: -
v_gene: TRBV6-1
CDR3aa: CASSEKGGMAGQPQHF
CDR3nt: TGTGCCAGCAGTGAAAAGGGGGGGATGGCGGGACAGCCCCAGCATTTT

d_gene: -
j_gene: TRBJ1-4
abundance: -
v_gene: TRBV30
CDR3aa: CAWSSGQLEKLFF
CDR3nt: TGTGCCTGGAGTAGCGGACAGCTCGAAAAACTGTTTTTT

d_gene: TRBD1
j_gene: TRBJ2-7
abundance: -
v_gene: TRBV18
CDR3aa: CASSPPDRASEQYF
CDR3nt: TGTGCCAGCTCACCGCCGGACAGGGCAAGCGAGCAGTACTTC

d_gene: TRBD2
j_gene: TRBJ2-2
abundance: -
v_gene: TRBV6-5
CDR3aa: CASSSLTSAGELFF
CDR3nt: TGTGCCAGCAGTTCACTAACTAGCGCCGGGGAGCTGTTTTTT

d_gene: TRBD2
j_gene: TRBJ2-3
abundance: -
v_gene: TRBV6-5
CDR3aa: CASSVSGGPTDTQYF
CDR3nt: TGTGCCAGCAGTGTTAGCGGGGGGCCCACAGATACGCAGTATTTT

d_gene: TRBD1
j_gene: TRBJ2-7
abundance: -
v_gene: TRBV7-9
CDR3aa: CASSLRKPGQPYEQYF
CDR3nt: TGTGCCAGCAGCTTAAGGAAGCCGGGACAGCCCTACGAGCAGTACTTC

d_gene: TRBD1
j_gene: TRBJ1-1
abundance: few
v_gene: TRBV6-5
CDR3aa: CASRTGANTEAFF
CDR3nt: TGTGCCAGCAGGACAGGGGCGAACACTGAAGCTTTCTTT

d_gene: -
j_gene: TRBJ1-5
abundance: -
v_gene: TRBV6-6
CDR3aa: CASRAVNSNQPQHF
CDR3nt: TGTGCCAGCAGGGCGGTGAATAGCAATCAGCCCCAGCATTTT

d_gene: -
j_gene: TRBJ1-3
abundance: -
v_gene: TRBV7-8
CDR3aa: CASSLTGSGNTIYF
CDR3nt: TGTGCCAGCAGCTTAACAGGCTCTGGAAACACCATATATTTT

d_gene: -
j_gene: TRBJ2-6
abundance: -
v_gene: TRBV4-3
CDR3aa: CASSQEQEYSGANVLTF
CDR3nt: TGCGCCAGCAGCCAAGAACAGGAGTACTCTGGGGCCAACGTCCTGACTTTC

d_gene: TRBD1
j_gene: TRBJ2-1
abundance: once
v_gene: TRBV7-6
CDR3aa: CASSRGQGADEQFF
CDR3nt: TGTGCCAGCAGCCGAGGACAGGGGGCCGATGAGCAGTTCTTC

d_gene: TRBD2
j_gene: TRBJ2-7
abundance: -
v_gene: TRBV2
CDR3aa: CASSEGALTSRGQYF
CDR3nt: TGTGCCAGCAGTGAAGGGGCGCTGACTAGCCGGGGGCAGTACTTC

d_gene: -
j_gene: TRBJ2-7
abundance: once
v_gene: TRBV18
CDR3aa: CASSPEGLYYEQYF
CDR3nt: TGTGCCAGCTCACCAGAGGGACTTTACTACGAGCAGTACTTC

d_gene: -
j_gene: TRBJ2-2
abundance: -
v_gene: TRBV4-1
CDR3aa: CASSLGENTGELFF
CDR3nt: TGCGCCAGCAGCTTAGGGGAAAACACCGGGGAGCTGTTTTTT

d_gene: -
j_gene: TRBJ2-3
abundance: -
v_gene: TRBV27
CDR3aa: CASRHKDTQYF
CDR3nt: TGTGCCAGCAGGCACAAAGATACGCAGTATTTT

d_gene: -
j_gene: TRBJ1-3
abundance: -
v_gene: TRBV19
CDR3aa: CASSITGAGNTIYF
CDR3nt: TGTGCCAGTAGTATAACCGGGGCTGGAAACACCATATATTTT

d_gene: -
j_gene: TRBJ1-4
abundance: once
v_gene: TRBV14
CDR3aa: CASSQDVGKLFF
CDR3nt: TGTGCCAGCAGCCAAGACGTCGGAAAACTGTTTTTT

d_gene: TRBD2
j_gene: TRBJ2-1
abundance: few
v_gene: TRBV6-1
CDR3aa: CASSEYSPGLAYNEQFF
CDR3nt: TGTGCCAGCAGTGAATACTCACCGGGACTAGCTTACAATGAGCAGTTCTTC

d_gene: -
j_gene: TRBJ1-4
abundance: -
v_gene: TRBV28
CDR3aa: CASSFRARGLIGKLFF
CDR3nt: TGTGCCAGCAGTTTTCGCGCCCGGGGTCTAATAGGGAAACTGTTTTTT

d_gene: -
j_gene: TRBJ2-1
abundance: once
v_gene: TRBV5-4
CDR3aa: CASSRKGNSYNEQFF
CDR3nt: TGTGCCAGCAGCCGGAAGGGGAATAGCTACAATGAGCAGTTCTTC

d_gene: -
j_gene: TRBJ2-1
abundance: -
v_gene: TRBV27
CDR3aa: CASSSLSSYNEQFF
CDR3nt: TGTGCCAGCAGTTCCCTAAGCTCCTACAATGAGCAGTTCTTC

d_gene: TRBD1
j_gene: TRBJ1-4
abundance: -
v_gene: TRBV25-1
CDR3aa: CASSESGQGKEKLFF
CDR3nt: TGTGCCAGCAGTGAATCGGGACAGGGAAAAGAAAAACTGTTTTTT

d_gene: -
j_gene: TRBJ2-3
abundance: -
v_gene: TRBV13
CDR3aa: CASSSMGPGDTQYF
CDR3nt: TGTGCCAGCAGCTCCATGGGGCCGGGAGATACGCAGTATTTT

d_gene: -
j_gene: TRBJ1-2
abundance: -
v_gene: TRBV2
CDR3aa: CASSDQVYGYTF
CDR3nt: TGTGCCAGCAGTGACCAGGTCTATGGCTACACCTTC

d_gene: TRBD1
j_gene: TRBJ1-5
abundance: -
v_gene: TRBV5-8
CDR3aa: CASSGGQGMNQPQHF
CDR3nt: TGTGCCAGCAGCGGGGGACAGGGGATGAATCAGCCCCAGCATTTT

d_gene: -
j_gene: TRBJ2-7
abundance: -
v_gene: TRBV28
CDR3aa: CASSFLSEIYEQYF
CDR3nt: TGTGCCAGCAGTTTTCTGTCCGAAATCTACGAGCAGTACTTC

d_gene: -
j_gene: TRBJ2-7
abundance: -
v_gene: TRBV4-2
CDR3aa: CASSQEGSGPYEQYF
CDR3nt: TGTGCCAGCAGCCAAGAGGGTAGCGGCCCCTACGAGCAGTACTTC

d_gene: TRBD2
j_gene: TRBJ2-3
abundance: -
v_gene: TRBV5-1
CDR3aa: CASSTGLAGLTDTQYF
CDR3nt: TGCGCCAGCAGCACAGGACTAGCGGGCCTCACAGATACGCAGTATTTT

d_gene: -
j_gene: TRBJ2-5
abundance: once
v_gene: TRBV27
CDR3aa: CASSSPTHSGTQYF
CDR3nt: TGTGCTAGCAGTTCACCGACCCACTCGGGGACCCAGTACTTC

d_gene: -
j_gene: TRBJ2-1
abundance: -
v_gene: TRBV12-5
CDR3aa: CASGLPRQVAHEQFF
CDR3nt: TGTGCTAGTGGTTTGCCCCGACAGGTGGCCCATGAGCAGTTCTTC

d_gene: TRBD1
j_gene: TRBJ1-1
abundance: once
v_gene: TRBV5-8
CDR3aa: CASSPRDRSGTEAFF
CDR3nt: TGTGCCAGCAGCCCCCGGGACAGGTCGGGGACTGAAGCTTTCTTT

d_gene: TRBD1
j_gene: TRBJ1-2
abundance: -
v_gene: TRBV7-2
CDR3aa: CASSSRDRDYGYTF
CDR3nt: TGTGCCAGCAGCTCGCGCGACAGGGACTATGGCTACACCTTC

d_gene: -
j_gene: TRBJ1-1
abundance: -
v_gene: TRBV18
CDR3aa: CASSPFQENTEAFF
CDR3nt: TGTGCCAGCTCACCCTTCCAGGAGAACACTGAAGCTTTCTTT

d_gene: TRBD2
j_gene: TRBJ2-1
abundance: -
v_gene: TRBV7-3
CDR3aa: CASSLNLPFGGLAEGDNEQFF
CDR3nt: TGTGCCAGCAGCTTAAACTTACCGTTCGGGGGACTAGCGGAGGGAGACAATGAGCAGTTCTTC

d_gene: TRBD1
j_gene: TRBJ1-2
abundance: -
v_gene: TRBV30
CDR3aa: CAWSFGQVTYGYTF
CDR3nt: TGTGCCTGGAGCTTCGGACAGGTTACCTATGGCTACACCTTC

d_gene: -
j_gene: TRBJ1-1
abundance: -
v_gene: TRBV28
CDR3aa: CASIQTGGRTEAFF
CDR3nt: TGTGCCAGCATACAAACGGGGGGGCGGACTGAAGCTTTCTTT

d_gene: TRBD1
j_gene: TRBJ2-7
abundance: -
v_gene: TRBV5-6
CDR3aa: CASSLGGQGYEQYF
CDR3nt: TGTGCCAGCAGCTTGGGAGGACAGGGCTACGAGCAGTACTTC

d_gene: TRBD2
j_gene: TRBJ2-1
abundance: -
v_gene: TRBV28
CDR3aa: CAGSLLAGEGDEQFF
CDR3nt: TGTGCCGGCAGTTTGTTAGCGGGAGAAGGGGATGAGCAGTTCTTC

d_gene: -
j_gene: TRBJ1-1
abundance: -
v_gene: TRBV28
CDR3aa: CASIQYRRNTEAFF
CDR3nt: TGTGCCAGCATCCAATACAGGAGGAACACTGAAGCTTTCTTT

d_gene: -
j_gene: TRBJ2-3
abundance: -
v_gene: TRBV11-2
CDR3aa: CASSPNTGWATDTQYF
CDR3nt: TGTGCCAGCAGCCCAAACACAGGGTGGGCCACAGATACGCAGTATTTT

d_gene: -
j_gene: TRBJ2-3
abundance: -
v_gene: TRBV7-3
CDR3aa: CASSPSGSTDTQYF
CDR3nt: TGTGCCAGCAGCCCTTCAGGGAGCACAGATACGCAGTATTTT